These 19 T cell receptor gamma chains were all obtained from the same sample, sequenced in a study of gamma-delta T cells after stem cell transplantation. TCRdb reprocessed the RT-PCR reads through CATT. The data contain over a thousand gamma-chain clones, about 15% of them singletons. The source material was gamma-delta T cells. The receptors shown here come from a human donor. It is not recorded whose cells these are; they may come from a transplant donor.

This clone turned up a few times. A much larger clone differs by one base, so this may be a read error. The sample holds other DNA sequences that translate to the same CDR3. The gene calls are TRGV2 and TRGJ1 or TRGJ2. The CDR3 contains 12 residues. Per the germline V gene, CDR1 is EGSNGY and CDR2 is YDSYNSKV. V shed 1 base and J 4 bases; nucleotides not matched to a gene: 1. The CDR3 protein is CATWDGYYKKLF. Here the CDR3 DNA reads TGTGCCACCTGGGACGGCTATTATAAGAAACTCTTT.

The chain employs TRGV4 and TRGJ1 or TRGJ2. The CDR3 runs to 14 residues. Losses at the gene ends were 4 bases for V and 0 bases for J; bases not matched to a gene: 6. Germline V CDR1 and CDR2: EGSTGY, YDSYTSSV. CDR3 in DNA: TGTGCCACCTGGGAGGATTCGAATTATTATAAGAAACTCTTT. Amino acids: CATWEDSNYYKKLF.

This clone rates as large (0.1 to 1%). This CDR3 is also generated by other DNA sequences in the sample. The CDR3 is CATWDPFGRGTGWFKIF. The CDR3 region has the DNA TGTGCCACCTGGGACCCCTTTGGGAGGGGCACTGGTTGGTTCAAGATATTT. The chain recombines TRGV3 with TRGJP1. The CDR3 has 17 residues. The junction had 14 bases not matched to a gene; V was cut back by 3 bases and J by 4 bases. The germline V gene has CDR1 VTNTFY and CDR2 YDVSTARD (reference sequence).

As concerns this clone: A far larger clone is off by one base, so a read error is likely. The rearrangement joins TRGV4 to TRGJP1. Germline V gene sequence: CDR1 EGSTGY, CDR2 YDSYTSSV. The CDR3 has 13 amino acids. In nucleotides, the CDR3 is TGTGCCACCTGGGATACCACTGGTGGGTTCAAGATATTT. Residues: CATWDTTGGFKIF.

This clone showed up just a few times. In DNA, the CDR3 is TGTGCCACCTGGGACAGGCCCCGATGTTATAAGAAACTCTTT. This gives the protein CATWDRPRCYKKLF. V gene TRGV3 combines with J gene TRGJ1 or TRGJ2. This CDR3 has 14 residues. The germline V gene has CDR1 VTNTFY and CDR2 YDVSTARD (reference sequence). V was clipped by 0 bases and J by 6 bases; unmatched bases: 8.

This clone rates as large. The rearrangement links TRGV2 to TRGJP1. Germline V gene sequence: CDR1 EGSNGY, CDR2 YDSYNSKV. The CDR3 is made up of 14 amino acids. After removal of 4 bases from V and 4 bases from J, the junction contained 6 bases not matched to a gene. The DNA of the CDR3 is TGTGCCACCTGGGAAGGAAACACTGGTTGGTTCAAGATATTT. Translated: CATWEGNTGWFKIF.

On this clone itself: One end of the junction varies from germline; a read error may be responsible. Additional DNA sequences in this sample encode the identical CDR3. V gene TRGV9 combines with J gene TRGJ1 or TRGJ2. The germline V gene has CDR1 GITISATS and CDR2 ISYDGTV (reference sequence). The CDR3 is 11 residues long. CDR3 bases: TGCGCCTTGTGGGAGGTGGATAAGAAACTCTTT. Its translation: CALWEVDKKLF.

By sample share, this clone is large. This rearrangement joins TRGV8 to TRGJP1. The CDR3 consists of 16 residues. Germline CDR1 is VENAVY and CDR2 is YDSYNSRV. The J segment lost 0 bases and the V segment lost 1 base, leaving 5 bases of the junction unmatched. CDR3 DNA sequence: TGTGCCACCTGGGATAGAGGCGATACCACTGGTTGGTTCAAGATATTT. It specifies CATWDRGDTTGWFKIF.

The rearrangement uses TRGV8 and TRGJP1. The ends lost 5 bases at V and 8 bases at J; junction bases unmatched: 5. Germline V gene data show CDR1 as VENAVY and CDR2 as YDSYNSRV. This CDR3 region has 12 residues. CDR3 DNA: TGTGCCACCTGGGGTGGAGGTTGGTTCAAGATATTT. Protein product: CATWGGGWFKIF.

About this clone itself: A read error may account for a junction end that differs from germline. The CDR3 here is CTTWGGRNSDWIKTF. The CDR3 bases are TGTACCACCTGGGGGGGGAGAAATAGTGATTGGATCAAGACGTTT. The chain joins TRGV2 to TRGJP2. This CDR3 comprises 15 residues. CDR1 and CDR2 from the germline V gene are EGSNGY and YDSYNSKV.

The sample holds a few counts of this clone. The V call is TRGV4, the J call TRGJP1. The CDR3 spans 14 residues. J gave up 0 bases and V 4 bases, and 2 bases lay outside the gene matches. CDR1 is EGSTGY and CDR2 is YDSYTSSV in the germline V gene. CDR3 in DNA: TGTGCCACCTGGGACTATACCACTGGTTGGTTCAAGATATTT. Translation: CATWDYTTGWFKIF.

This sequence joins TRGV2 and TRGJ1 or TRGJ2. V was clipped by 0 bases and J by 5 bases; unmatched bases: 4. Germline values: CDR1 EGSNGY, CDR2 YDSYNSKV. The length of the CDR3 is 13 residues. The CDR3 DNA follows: TGTGCCACCTGGGACGGGCGGGATTATAAGAAACTCTTT. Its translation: CATWDGRDYKKLF.

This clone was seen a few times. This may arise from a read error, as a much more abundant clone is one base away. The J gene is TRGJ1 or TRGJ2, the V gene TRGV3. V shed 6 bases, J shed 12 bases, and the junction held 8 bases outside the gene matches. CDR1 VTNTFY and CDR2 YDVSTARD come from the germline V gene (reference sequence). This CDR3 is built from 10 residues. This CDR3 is CATWNGTKLF. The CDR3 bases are TGTGCCACCTGGAACGGCACGAAACTCTTT.

CDR3: CATWSHGFYYKKLF. CDR3 coding DNA: TGTGCCACCTGGTCCCATGGCTTTTATTATAAGAAACTCTTT. The chain is built from TRGV5 and TRGJ1 or TRGJ2. This CDR3 spans 14 amino acids. With 6 bases clipped from V and 3 bases from J, the junction kept 11 bases outside the gene matches. In germline, CDR1 is VINAFY, CDR2 YDVSNSKD.

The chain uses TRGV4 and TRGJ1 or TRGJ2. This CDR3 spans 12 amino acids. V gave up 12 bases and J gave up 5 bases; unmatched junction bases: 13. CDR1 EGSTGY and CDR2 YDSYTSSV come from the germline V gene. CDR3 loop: CAARDGNYKKLF. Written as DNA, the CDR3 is TGTGCCGCCCGGGATGGAAATTATAAGAAACTCTTT.

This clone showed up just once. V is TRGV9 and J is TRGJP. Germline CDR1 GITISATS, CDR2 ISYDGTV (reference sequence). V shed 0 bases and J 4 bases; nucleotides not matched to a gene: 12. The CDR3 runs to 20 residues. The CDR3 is CALWEVRSPSQELGKKIKVF. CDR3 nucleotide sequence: TGTGCCTTGTGGGAGGTGCGTTCCCCCTCACAAGAGTTGGGCAAAAAAATCAAGGTATTT.

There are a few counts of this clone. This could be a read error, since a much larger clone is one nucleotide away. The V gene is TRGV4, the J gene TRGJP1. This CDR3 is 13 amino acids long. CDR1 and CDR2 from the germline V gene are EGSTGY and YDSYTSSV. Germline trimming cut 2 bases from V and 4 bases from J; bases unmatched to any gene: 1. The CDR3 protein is CATWDDTGWFKIF. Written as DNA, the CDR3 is TGTGCCACCTGGGATGACACTGGTTGGTTCAAGATATTT.

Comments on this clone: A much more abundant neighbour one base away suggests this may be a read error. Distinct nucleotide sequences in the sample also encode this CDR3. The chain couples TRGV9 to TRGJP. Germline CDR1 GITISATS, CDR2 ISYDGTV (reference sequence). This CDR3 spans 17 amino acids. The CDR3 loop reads CALWEVRSELGKKIKVF. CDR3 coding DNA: TGTGCCTTGTGGGAGGTGCGTTCAGAGTTGGGCAAAAAGATCAAGGTATTT.

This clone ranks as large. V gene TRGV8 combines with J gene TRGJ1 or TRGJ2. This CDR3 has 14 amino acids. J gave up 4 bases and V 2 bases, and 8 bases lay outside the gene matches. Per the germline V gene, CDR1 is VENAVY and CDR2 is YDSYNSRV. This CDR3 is CATWDIERYYKKLF. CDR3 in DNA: TGTGCCACCTGGGATATAGAGCGATATTATAAGAAACTCTTT.